These T cell receptor beta chains were read from a single sample in a study of tumor-infiltrating lymphocytes in oesophageal squamous cell carcinoma. TCRdb passed the PCR reads through MiXCR, listing each CDR3 protein once. Altogether under 20,000 distinct CDR3 sequences are present, 45% to 50% being singletons, with the ten largest covering 23%. The sequenced sample was esophageal tumor tissue. Every receptor here comes from a male donor with esophageal squamous cell carcinoma. Both conserved end residues are part of each CDR3. The D gene is left open where the match is weak. The listing skips clone size in some rows; elsewhere it reads once, few, many or a size class.

>TRBJ2-5|TRBV11-2|NA|NA
TGTGCCAGCAGCTTAGTTACCAGTCCCTACAATGAGCAGTACTTC
CASSLVTSPYNEQYF
>TRBJ2-5|TRBV5-1|many|TRBD1
TGCGCCAGCTCATTAGACAGGGGTAAGACCCAGTACTTC
CASSLDRGKTQYF
>TRBJ2-2|TRBV7-2|NA|NA
TGTGCCAGCAGCTTAGGTATCACCGGGGAGCTGTTTTTT
CASSLGITGELFF
>TRBJ2-1|TRBV7-2|once|TRBD2
TGTGCCAGCAGCTTGCCCTGGGGGGGGAATTACAATGAGCAGTTCTTC
CASSLPWGGNYNEQFF
>TRBJ2-6|TRBV7-6|NA|NA
TGTGCCAGCAGCTTAAACACCCCCAGCTCTGGGGCCAACGTCCTGACTTTC
CASSLNTPSSGANVLTF
>TRBJ2-1|TRBV7-3|NA|NA
TGTGCCAGCAGCTTAGGCCGGGACAATGAGCAGTTCTTC
CASSLGRDNEQFF
>TRBJ2-5|TRBV6-6|NA|TRBD2
TGTGCCAGCAGGGGTGATTTGGGCCTAGCGGAGCTAGAGACCCAGTACTTC
CASRGDLGLAELETQYF
>TRBJ2-1|TRBV6-6|few|TRBD1
TGTGCCAGCAGTTACGGACAGGGCGGCGGTGAGCAGTTCTTC
CASSYGQGGGEQFF
>TRBJ2-1|TRBV7-9|NA|NA
TGTGCCAGCAGCTTTTCGGGACTCAGGAATGAGCAGTTCTTC
CASSFSGLRNEQFF
>TRBJ2-1|TRBV7-2|many|NA
TGTGCCAGCAGCTTAACTAGCATTGAGCAGTTCTTC
CASSLTSIEQFF
>TRBJ1-5|TRBV6-1|many|NA
TGTGCCAGCAGTTATCCGCCAGGGGTTCGTAATCAGCCCCAGCATTTT
CASSYPPGVRNQPQHF
>TRBJ2-4|TRBV30|NA|TRBD1
TGTGCCTGTCAAGGGACAGGGACGAAGCTCATTCAGTACTTC
CACQGTGTKLIQYF
>TRBJ2-7|TRBV7-3|NA|NA
TGTGCCAGCAGCTTCGGGACTGCTTCACCCCTCCACTTC
CASSFGTASPLHF
>TRBJ2-5|TRBV2|NA|NA
TGTGCCAGCAGGAGAAACGGGGGAGGCCAAGAGACCCAGTACTTC
CASRRNGGGQETQYF
>TRBJ2-7|TRBV27|NA|TRBD1
TGTGCCAGCAGCTTTGGGACAGGACTTACCTACGAGCAGTACTTC
CASSFGTGLTYEQYF
>TRBJ2-3|TRBV10-3|NA|NA
TGTGCCATCAGTGCGCAGGATACGCAGTATTTT
CAISAQDTQYF
>TRBJ2-5|TRBV28|many|TRBD1
TGTGCCAGCAGAGAACAGGGGCCCCAAGAGACCCAGTACTTC
CASREQGPQETQYF
>TRBJ2-1|TRBV4-2|NA|NA
TGTGCCAGCAGCCGGGGCTCAAGCGGTACTACAGATGAGCAGTTCTTC
CASSRGSSGTTDEQFF
>TRBJ2-5|TRBV4-3|NA|TRBD2
TGCGCCAGCAGCCCGGGGGGGATCCAAGAGACCCAGTACTTC
CASSPGGIQETQYF
>TRBJ1-5|TRBV28|medium-sized|TRBD1
TGTGCCAGCAGTTTATACCAGGGGGCGAATCAGCCCCAGCATTTT
CASSLYQGANQPQHF
>TRBJ2-4|TRBV19|NA|TRBD2
TGTGCCAGTAGACACAGCGGGAGCTCCTACAATGAGCAGTACTTC
CASRHSGSSYNEQYF
>TRBJ1-6|TRBV12-3/TRBV12-4|many|NA
TGTGCCAGCAAATACGGGAGCGCCTATAATTCACCCCTCCACTTC
CASKYGSAYNSPLHF
>TRBJ2-4|TRBV27|few|NA
TGTGCCAGCCGGGACCCACTAAACATTCAGTACTTC
CASRDPLNIQYF
>TRBJ2-5|TRBV7-2|NA|TRBD2
TGTGCCAGCAGCTCGCGACTAGCGGGAGTTTCTTTCCGAGAGACCCAGTACTTC
CASSSRLAGVSFRETQYF
>TRBJ2-5|TRBV7-9|few|NA
TGTGCCAGCAGCGAAAAGGGGCGGACGGGAGAGACCCAGTACTTC
CASSEKGRTGETQYF
>TRBJ1-6|TRBV6-1|NA|NA
TGTGCCAGCTCTCCTAAGGGGTTCTCCTATAATTCACCCCTCCACTTC
CASSPKGFSYNSPLHF
>TRBJ2-7|TRBV19|many|NA
TGTGCCAGTAGTATTGTGGTAGACAGCTCCTACGAGCAGTACTTC
CASSIVVDSSYEQYF
>TRBJ2-1|TRBV7-2|large|NA
TGTGCCAGCAGCCAACAACTAGTTCTACTTGAGCAGTTCTTC
CASSQQLVLLEQFF
>TRBJ2-7|TRBV7-6|NA|TRBD2
TGTGTTACGCGACGGGCTAGCGGGAGCTACGAGCAGTACTTC
CVTRRASGSYEQYF
>TRBJ2-1|TRBV7-2|NA|TRBD2
TGTGCCAGCAGCGAAAGGGGACTAGTCAGCTTCAATGAGCAGTTCTTC
CASSERGLVSFNEQFF
>TRBJ2-7|TRBV18|NA|TRBD1
TGTGCCAGCTCACAGACAGGGGCCTCCTACGAGCAGTACTTC
CASSQTGASYEQYF
>TRBJ2-5|TRBV12-3/TRBV12-4|many|NA
TGTGCCAGCAGTCTTAGTAGGGTAGAGACCCAGTACTTC
CASSLSRVETQYF
>TRBJ2-6|TRBV6-6|NA|TRBD1
TGTGCCAGCAGGGCAGGGGGTTCTGGGGCCAACGTCCTGACTTTC
CASRAGGSGANVLTF
>TRBJ2-7|TRBV28|many|NA
TGTGCCAGCAGTTTAACGCGACAGAACGAGCAGTACTTC
CASSLTRQNEQYF
>TRBJ2-1|TRBV7-2|NA|NA
TGTGCCAGCAGCCTGGGGGGACCCTCCGATGAGCAGTTCTTC
CASSLGGPSDEQFF